This T cell receptor (beta chain) was captured in a study of T cell repertoires in cytomegalovirus infection. Study-wide context: CMV infection and matching HLA type were both indicated by public TCR beta signatures.

This clonotype has a count of ten or more. Its antigen is unidentified. Germline CDR1 reads MNHNS; CDR2 reads SASEGT. CDR3 length: 14 residues. V was cut by 6 bases and J by 5 bases, with 13 bases left in between. Findings and caveats of the study: Within the response measured ex vivo, HLA-C-restricted CMV-specific TCR beta clonotypes were dominant.

TCRdb called the reads again in MiXCR, with one record for every CDR3 protein. Among 350,000 to 450,000 distinct CDR3 sequences listed, less than 20% were seen once. This receptor was taken from a human donor in good health (CMV status not recorded). Some clones in this sample may be carry-over from other donors' samples. The sequencing sample was made of PBMCs. The chain carries TRBV6-1 and TRBJ2-2; tentative D call: TRBD2 (6 bases). Written as DNA, the CDR3 is TGTGCCAGCAGCCTTAACCGGGAGACCGGGGAGCTGTTTTTT. Amino acid sequence: CASSLNRETGELFF.